Below, 12 T cell receptor beta chains from the same sample are listed, as sequenced in a study of neurological immune-mediated disorders (dated 2019 in TCRdb). Libraries were constructed by 5' RACE. The listed sequencing device is Illumina HiSeq 2500. Through fastp at Q25 and MiXCR, TCRdb rebuilt clones from the public reads, retaining in-frame beta chains. Each entry is one CDR3 protein sequence, shown with its most common DNA and genes. This sample has around 64,000 distinct CDR3 sequences in its table, and 12% of those were observed once. Together, the top ten hold 9.5% to 12% of the sample. Source material: PBMCs. These receptor sequences come from a woman in her sixties or seventies with HTLV-1-associated myelopathy (HAM/TSP).

J is TRBJ2-1 and V is TRBV2, with 8 nucleotides matching TRBD1. CDR1 and CDR2 (germline): SNHLY, FYNNEI. This CDR3 contains 15 residues. The trim removed 7 bases at V and 1 base at J, leaving 6 bases unmatched. The CDR3 reads CASKTDRASYNEQFF. The CDR3 nucleotides are TGTGCCAGCAAAACGGACAGGGCGTCCTACAATGAGCAGTTCTTC.

This clonotype showed up many times. The chain joins TRBV4-1 to TRBJ1-2, with D unclear. V was trimmed by 1 base and J by 8 bases, leaving 8 bases between them. The germline V gene has CDR1 MGHRA and CDR2 YSYEKL. This CDR3 region has 12 residues. The CDR3 here is CASSQGLNGYTF. Written as DNA, the CDR3 is TGCGCCAGCAGCCAAGGCTTGAACGGCTACACCTTC.

This clonotype was seen repeatedly, ten times or more. The J gene is TRBJ2-5, the V gene TRBV15; no clear D gene. This CDR3 comprises 13 residues. V lost 1 base, J lost 6 bases, and 9 bases lay in between. Per the germline V gene, CDR1 is LNHNV and CDR2 is YYDKDF (reference sequence). The CDR3, as DNA: TGTGCCACCAGCAGAGCGCAAACCCAGACCCAGTACTTC. Protein product: CATSRAQTQTQYF.

This clonotype came up many times. J is TRBJ2-7 and V is TRBV6-5; TRBD1 matches at 11 bases. The V and J ends lost 2 bases and 3 bases, in that order; junction bases with no gene match: 3. The germline V gene encodes CDR1 MNHEY and CDR2 SVGAGI. The CDR3 runs to 15 residues. The chain's CDR3 is CASSYTGTGGYEQYF. The DNA for the CDR3 is TGTGCCAGCAGTTACACCGGGACAGGGGGCTACGAGCAGTACTTC.

At least ten counts were recorded for this clonotype. J is TRBJ2-7 and V is TRBV12-3 or TRBV12-4; 11 bases are shared with TRBD2. This CDR3 has 15 amino acids. After removal of 6 bases from V and 8 bases from J, the junction contained 12 bases not matched to a gene. The CDR3 region is CASRPSGTSGWKQYF. The CDR3 DNA sequence: TGTGCCAGCAGACCCTCCGGGACTAGCGGTTGGAAGCAGTACTTC.

This clonotype was counted many times. The V and J genes are TRBV7-9 and TRBJ2-7; D is unclear. Between the trimmed V and J ends, which lost 5 bases and 3 bases, there was a span of 8 bases. The CDR3 has 12 amino acids. The germline gives CDR1 SEHNR, CDR2 FQNEAQ (reference sequence). CDR3 sequence: CASSPIGYEQYF. In nucleotides, the CDR3 is TGTGCCAGCAGCCCCATCGGCTACGAGCAGTACTTC.

The sample holds many counts of this clonotype. This chain uses TRBV6-1 with TRBJ1-4; a weak D match, TRBD1 (5 bases). Germline V gene sequence: CDR1 MNHNS, CDR2 SASEGT. V dropped 2 bases and J dropped 8 bases, with 15 bases sitting between them. This CDR3 is 15 amino acids long. The CDR3 is CASSEQGLGREKLFF. For the CDR3, the DNA is TGTGCCAGCAGTGAACAGGGTCTGGGTCGGGAAAAACTGTTTTTT.

This clonotype has at least ten counts. J is TRBJ1-5 and V is TRBV2; a weak D match, TRBD1 (5 bases). V gave up 6 bases and J gave up 2 bases, with 8 bases separating them. The CDR3 extends over 13 amino acids. Looked up from germline, CDR1 is SNHLY and CDR2 is FYNNEI. CDR3 nucleotide sequence: TGTGCCAGCAGGGGGCTGGGCAATCAGCCCCAGCATTTT. This translates into CASRGLGNQPQHF.

The V gene is TRBV6-9, the J gene TRBJ1-5; 12 nucleotides match TRBD1. CDR3 length equals 18 residues. Germline V gene sequence: CDR1 MNHGY, CDR2 SVAAGI. After removal of 5 bases from V and 1 base from J, the junction contained 9 bases not matched to a gene. The CDR3 DNA reads TGTGCCAGCAGTCCCCGGGACAGGGGGCCCGGGAGCAATCAGCCCCAGCATTTT. Its translation is CASSPRDRGPGSNQPQHF.

This clonotype was counted ten times or more. The rearrangement uses TRBV7-9 and TRBJ2-7, with a tentative D call TRBD2 (6 bases). The CDR3 spans 14 residues. From germline, CDR1 is SEHNR and CDR2 FQNEAQ (reference sequence). The ends were cut back, 2 bases at V and 4 bases at J, with 12 bases in the middle. CDR3 sequence (DNA): TGTGCCAGCAGCTTATCCGGGAGCCATTACGAGCAGTACTTC. Its protein product is CASSLSGSHYEQYF. Combining the CDR3 with reference TRBV7-9 and TRBJ2-7 gives the whole variable domain DTGVSQNPRHKITKRGQNVTFRCDPISEHNRLYWYRQTLGQGPEFLTYFQNEAQLEKSRLLSDRFSAERPKGSFSTLEIQRTEQGDSAMYLCASSLSGSHYEQYFGPGTRLTVT.

This clonotype was counted between two and nine times. V is TRBV5-1 and J is TRBJ2-1; D may be TRBD2 (5 bases). Trimming removed 0 bases from V and 0 bases from J, with 7 bases in between. Germline V gene lookup returns CDR1 SGHRS and CDR2 YFSETQ. The CDR3 contains 15 residues. CDR3 residues: CASSLDGGSYNEQFF. The CDR3 DNA follows: TGCGCCAGCAGCTTGGACGGAGGCTCCTACAATGAGCAGTTCTTC.

This clonotype has a count of ten or more. The chain joins TRBV7-9 to TRBJ2-1; D could derive from TRBD1 or TRBD2 (11 bases each). The V end was cut by 1 base, the J end by 3 bases, with 22 bases between. The germline V gene has CDR1 SEHNR and CDR2 FQNEAQ (reference sequence). The CDR3 runs 19 residues. CDR3 loop: CASSLGDRGTSGYYNEQFF. Written as DNA, the CDR3 is TGTGCCAGCAGCTTAGGGGACAGGGGGACTAGCGGTTACTACAATGAGCAGTTCTTC.